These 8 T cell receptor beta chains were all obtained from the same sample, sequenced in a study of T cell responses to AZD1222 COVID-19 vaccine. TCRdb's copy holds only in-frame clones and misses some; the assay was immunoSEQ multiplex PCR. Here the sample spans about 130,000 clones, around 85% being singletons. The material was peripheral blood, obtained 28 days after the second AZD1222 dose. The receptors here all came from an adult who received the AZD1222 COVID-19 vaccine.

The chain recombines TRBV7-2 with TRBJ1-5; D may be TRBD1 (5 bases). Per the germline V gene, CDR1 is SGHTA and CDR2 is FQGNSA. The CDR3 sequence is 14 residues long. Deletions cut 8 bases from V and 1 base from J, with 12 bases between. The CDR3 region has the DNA TGTGCCAGCGCGACAGACCAAAGCAATCAGCCCCAGCATTTT. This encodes CASATDQSNQPQHF.

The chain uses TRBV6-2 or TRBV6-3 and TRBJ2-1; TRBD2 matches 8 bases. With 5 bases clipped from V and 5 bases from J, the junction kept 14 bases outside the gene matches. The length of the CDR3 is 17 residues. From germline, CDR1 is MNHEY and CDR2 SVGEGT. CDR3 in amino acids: CASSQWPVIAGNNEQFF. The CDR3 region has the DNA TGTGCCAGCAGTCAGTGGCCCGTAATAGCGGGGAACAATGAGCAGTTCTTC.

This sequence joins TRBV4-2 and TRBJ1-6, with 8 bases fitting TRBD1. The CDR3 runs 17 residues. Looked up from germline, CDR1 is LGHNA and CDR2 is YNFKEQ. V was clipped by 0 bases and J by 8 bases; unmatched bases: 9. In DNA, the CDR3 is TGTGCCAGCAGCCAAGAGGCCAGGGGGCTATCGTATTCACCCCTCCACTTT. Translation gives CASSQEARGLSYSPLHF.

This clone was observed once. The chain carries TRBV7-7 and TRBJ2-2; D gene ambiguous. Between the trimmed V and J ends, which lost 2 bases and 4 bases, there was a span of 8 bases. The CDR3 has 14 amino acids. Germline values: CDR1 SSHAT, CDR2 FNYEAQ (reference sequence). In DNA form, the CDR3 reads TGTGCCAGCAGCTTAAATCCGGCCACCGGGGAGCTGTTTTTT. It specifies CASSLNPATGELFF.

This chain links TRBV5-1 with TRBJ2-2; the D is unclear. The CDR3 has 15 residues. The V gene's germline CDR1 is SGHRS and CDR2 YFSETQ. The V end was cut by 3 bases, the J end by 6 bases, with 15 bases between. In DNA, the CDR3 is TGCGCCAGCAGCTCACAAACGCTCGGGTCCGGGGAGCTGTTTTTT. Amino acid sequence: CASSSQTLGSGELFF.

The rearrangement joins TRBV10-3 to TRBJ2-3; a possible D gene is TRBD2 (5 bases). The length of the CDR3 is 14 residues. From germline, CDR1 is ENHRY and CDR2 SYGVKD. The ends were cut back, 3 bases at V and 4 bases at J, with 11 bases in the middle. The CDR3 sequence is CAISEQGGSDTQYF. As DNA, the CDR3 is TGTGCCATCAGTGAACAAGGAGGTTCAGATACGCAGTATTTT.

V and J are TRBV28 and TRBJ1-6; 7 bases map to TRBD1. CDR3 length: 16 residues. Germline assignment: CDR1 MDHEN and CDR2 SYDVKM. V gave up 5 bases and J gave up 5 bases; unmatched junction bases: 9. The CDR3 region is CASSVDRRPHNSPLHF. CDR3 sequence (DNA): TGTGCCAGCAGTGTGGACAGGAGACCTCATAATTCACCCCTCCACTTT.

CDR3 DNA: TGTGCCAGCAGCCCCTCGGCAGGGGGCGGTTCACCCCTCCACTTT. Translated: CASSPSAGGGSPLHF. The chain couples TRBV3-1 (or the pseudogene TRBV3-2) to TRBJ1-6; 8 nucleotides match TRBD1. The junction had 8 bases not matched to a gene; V was cut back by 4 bases and J by 9 bases. This CDR3 is built from 15 residues. CDR1 and CDR2 (germline): LGHDT, YNNKEL (reference sequence).